The 15 T cell receptor beta chains below were found in one sample sequenced in a study of T-cell reconstitution after alpha-beta-depleted transplantation in children. The library targeted TCRbeta and was prepared with unique molecular identifiers. TCRdb fed the PCR reads into MiXCR, producing one record per CDR3 protein. The repertoire consists of about 200,000 distinct CDR3 sequences, with under 8.5% occurring once and the leading ten covering 4.5% to 6.5%. The specimen comprised PBMCs, sampled before TCRalphabeta/CD19-depleted stem cell transplant. These receptors all stem from a boy younger than 10 with acute lymphoblastic leukemia, due to receive a stem cell transplant.

The J gene is TRBJ2-5, the V gene TRBV6-2 or TRBV6-3, with D perhaps being TRBD1 or TRBD2 (6 bases each). The germline gives CDR1 MNHEY, CDR2 SVGEGT. There are 17 residues in the CDR3. Trimming cost V 6 bases and J 5 bases, with 25 bases left between them. The CDR3 loop is CASRETGAFAYEETQYF. Written as DNA, the CDR3 is TGTGCCAGCAGAGAAACGGGGGCTTTCGCTTATGAGGAGACCCAGTACTTC.

Many counts were recorded for this clonotype. V is TRBV7-7 and J is TRBJ2-5, with TRBD2 matching over 9 bases. V trimming: 2 bases; J trimming: 2 bases; junction bases outside the gene matches: 12. The germline V gene has CDR1 SSHAT and CDR2 FNYEAQ (reference sequence). The CDR3 has 18 residues. The CDR3 DNA follows: TGTGCCAGCAGCTTACGTAGCGGGAGACTCAGCTCTCAAGAGACCCAGTACTTC. Translating it yields CASSLRSGRLSSQETQYF.

This clonotype was found many times. V and J are TRBV6-5 and TRBJ2-1; 10 bases agree with TRBD2. Germline V gene data show CDR1 as MNHEY and CDR2 as SVGAGI. V lost 2 bases and J lost 5; bases outside the gene matches: 9. The CDR3 is made up of 17 amino acids. The CDR3 bases are TGTGCCAGCAGTTACGGTAAAAGCGGGGGGGCCCACAATGAGCAGTTCTTC. Protein sequence: CASSYGKSGGAHNEQFF.

The chain recombines TRBV12-3 or TRBV12-4 with TRBJ2-2, with 9 bases aligning to TRBD1. The V gene end was trimmed by 2 bases and the J gene end by 2 bases; junction bases not matched to a gene: 9. The CDR3 runs to 18 residues. The CDR3 nucleotides read TGTGCCAGCAGTTTATCGGGGACAGGGATTCAAAACACCGGGGAGCTGTTTTTT. Translated, it gives CASSLSGTGIQNTGELFF.

This clonotype has ten or more counts. This chain uses TRBV5-1 with TRBJ2-3, with D possibly TRBD2 on 5 matching bases. The CDR3 extends over 15 amino acids. In germline, CDR1 is SGHRS, CDR2 YFSETQ. V shed 4 bases and J shed 3 bases, with 15 bases lying between them. In nucleotides, the CDR3 is TGCGCCAGCAGCCCGGAGGTGCCTTTAACAGATACGCAGTATTTT. Protein product: CASSPEVPLTDTQYF. Full variable domain (missing parts from reference TRBV5-1 and TRBJ2-3): KAGVTQTPRYLIKTRGQQVTLSCSPISGHRSVSWYQQTPGQGLQFLFEYFSETQRNKGNFPGRFSGRQFSNSRSEMNVSTLELGDSALYLCASSPEVPLTDTQYFGPGTRLTVL.

This clonotype was counted at least ten times. The chain is built from TRBV10-3 and TRBJ2-7, with D perhaps TRBD1 or TRBD2 (5 bases each). Germline CDR1 reads ENHRY; CDR2 reads SYGVKD. The CDR3 is 12 residues long. With 11 bases removed from V and 2 bases from J, the gap between germline ends came to 13 bases. CDR3 DNA: TGTGCCGCCGGGACGTTCACCTACGAGCAGTACTTC. Amino acids: CAAGTFTYEQYF.

The chain employs TRBV29-1 and TRBJ1-2; 8 bases are a match to TRBD1. The CDR3 sequence is 10 residues long. V shed 6 bases and J 8 bases; nucleotides not matched to a gene: 2. Germline V CDR1 and CDR2: SQVTM, ANQGSEA. DNA of the CDR3: TGCAGCGTGACAGGGGTCGGCTACACCTTC. Translation: CSVTGVGYTF.

The chain is built from TRBV20-1 and TRBJ2-7, with 7 bases matching TRBD1. The CDR3 is 14 amino acids. Looked up from germline, CDR1 is DFQATT and CDR2 is SNEGSKA (reference sequence). Trimming took 5 bases from V and 3 from J; bases not matched to a gene: 10. The CDR3 bases are TGCAGTGCTTTAAGGGGGACAGTACTCTACGAGCAGTACTTC. Protein sequence: CSALRGTVLYEQYF.

As concerns this clonotype: A much bigger clone sits one base away, suggesting this may be a read error. This is likely a read error, given that the CDR3 carries no conserved phenylalanine or tryptophan at its end. This sequence joins TRBV24-1 and TRBJ2-3, with D tentatively TRBD2 (7 bases). The germline V and J ends were trimmed by 7 bases and 3 bases, with 16 bases remaining between them. The CDR3 covers 15 residues. From germline, CDR1 is KGHDR and CDR2 SFDVKD. The CDR3 coding sequence is TGTGCCACCAGAAGTGGGGGGGCCGGGACAGATACGCAGTATGTT. Protein sequence: CATRSGGAGTDTQYV.

This chain links TRBV28 with TRBJ2-1; D unresolved. V gave up 4 bases and J gave up 9 bases, with 10 bases separating them. Germline CDR1 MDHEN, CDR2 SYDVKM. The CDR3 has 12 residues. CDR3 sequence (DNA): TGTGCCAGCAGTTATTTTAGCAGTGAGCAGTTCTTC. It is translated as CASSYFSSEQFF.

This clonotype was observed at least ten times. This chain connects TRBV3-1 to TRBJ2-2, with a possible D match to TRBD2 (6 bases). Between the trimmed V and J ends, which lost 3 bases and 3 bases, there was a span of 11 bases. CDR1 is LGHDT and CDR2 is YNNKEL in the germline V gene (reference sequence). The CDR3 length is 15 residues. CDR3 in amino acids: CASSQGGSYTGELFF. The CDR3, as DNA: TGTGCCAGCAGCCAGGGAGGATCATACACCGGGGAGCTGTTTTTT.

This clonotype showed up just a few times. The V gene is TRBV7-2, the J gene TRBJ2-1, with 13 positions matching TRBD2. The CDR3 runs to 16 residues. The V gene end was trimmed by 5 bases and the J gene end by 4 bases; junction bases not matched to a gene: 5. CDR1 SGHTA and CDR2 FQGNSA come from the germline V gene. CDR3 amino acids: CASSPGLAGAYNEQFF. As DNA, the CDR3 is TGTGCCAGCAGCCCTGGACTAGCGGGAGCTTACAATGAGCAGTTCTTC. Filled out from reference TRBV7-2 and TRBJ2-1, the complete variable domain reads GAGVSQSPSNKVTEKGKDVELRCDPISGHTALYWYRQSLGQGLEFLIYFQGNSAPDKSGLPSDRFSAERTGGSVSTLTIQRTQQEDSAVYLCASSPGLAGAYNEQFFGPGTRLTVL.

The sample holds many counts of this clonotype. V usage is TRBV27 and J usage is TRBJ1-2; no clear D. V was trimmed by 2 bases and J by 6 bases, leaving 13 bases between them. Per germline, CDR1 MNHEY and CDR2 SMNVEV (reference sequence). This CDR3 region has 14 residues. The CDR3 bases are TGTGCCAGCAGTTTAACAGAAGGGAGCAATGGCTACACCTTC. Its protein is CASSLTEGSNGYTF.

In this sample, this clonotype turned up many times. V is TRBV29-1 and J is TRBJ2-3, with TRBD1 matching 7 bases. Trimming at V came to 7 bases and at J to 2 bases, leaving 3 bases not matched to a gene. CDR3 length: 12 residues. From germline, CDR1 is SQVTM and CDR2 ANQGSEA. CDR3 residues: CSGQGYTDTQYF. The CDR3 DNA sequence: TGCAGCGGACAGGGATACACAGATACGCAGTATTTT.

This clonotype was detected a few times. The chain carries TRBV24-1 and TRBJ1-2; 7 bases map to TRBD1. The junction had 14 bases not matched to a gene; V was cut back by 8 bases and J by 0 bases. In germline, CDR1 is KGHDR, CDR2 SFDVKD. The CDR3 has 17 residues. The DNA of the CDR3 is TGTGCCACCAACTTGACAGGGTCGAACGAAGCTAACTATGGCTACACCTTC. Its translation: CATNLTGSNEANYGYTF.